This is a list of T cell receptor beta chains from one sample in a study of tumor and adjacent non-tumor tissue in lung cancer. TCRdb re-analysed the multiplex PCR reads in MiXCR, keeping a single row per CDR3 protein. The repertoire holds just over 200,000 distinct CDR3 sequences, with approximately 74% as singletons. Sequenced sample: lung tumor tissue. Every receptor here comes from a man aged 55 to 70 with non-small cell lung cancer. CDR3s include the opening cysteine and the closing phenylalanine or tryptophan. D genes are given only for firm matches. The size field is filled for only some rows; it gives once, few, many or a size class.

TRBV11-2	TRBJ1-2	-	-	CASSFTGSRLTCGYSF	TGTGCCAGCAGCTTTACAGGGTCCAGATTAACCTGTGGCTACAGCTTC
TRBV4-1	TRBJ1-3	-	-	CASSQDSLRYIIYF	TGCGCCAGCAGCCAAGATTCTCTTAGGTACATCATATATTTT
TRBV20-1	TRBJ1-6	TRBD1	-	CSARDQMGQGSPLHF	TGCAGTGCTAGAGATCAAATGGGACAGGGGTCACCCCTCCACTTT
TRBV13	TRBJ2-7	-	-	CASSFYGGMNPYDQYF	TGTGCCAGCAGTTTTTACGGAGGTATGAACCCCTACGATCAGTACTTC
TRBV20-1	TRBJ2-3	-	once	CSANMRVLDTDTQYF	TGCAGTGCTAATATGCGGGTGTTGGACACAGATACGCAGTATTTT
TRBV6-2/TRBV6-3	TRBJ2-2	TRBD2	-	CASWLSGNKGELFF	TGTGCCAGCTGGCTTAGCGGGAACAAAGGGGAGCTGTTTTTT
TRBV5-5	TRBJ2-3	-	-	CASNLVPGEADTQYF	TGTGCCAGCAACTTGGTGCCAGGGGAGGCAGATACGCAGTATTTT
TRBV11-2	TRBJ2-1	-	-	CASSLGTLGNEQFF	TGTGCCAGCAGCTTAGGGACCCTTGGGAATGAGCAGTTCTTC
TRBV2	TRBJ2-3	-	-	CASSGMVSSTDTQYF	TGTGCCAGCAGTGGGATGGTATCTAGCACAGATACGCAGTATTTT
TRBV12-3/TRBV12-4	TRBJ2-3	-	many	CASSLWFDTQYF	TGTGCCAGCAGTTTATGGTTTGATACGCAGTATTTT
TRBV5-1	TRBJ2-1	TRBD2	-	CASAWGGSSYNEQFF	TGCGCTAGCGCCTGGGGCGGGAGTTCCTACAATGAGCAGTTCTTC
TRBV20-1	TRBJ1-2	TRBD1	-	CSASRPGTGAGYTF	TGCAGTGCTAGTAGACCTGGGACAGGGGCTGGTTACACCTTC
TRBV29-1	TRBJ2-7	TRBD1	many	CSVWGQGSYEQYF	TGCAGCGTATGGGGACAGGGTTCCTACGAGCAGTACTTC
TRBV6-2/TRBV6-3	TRBJ2-7	-	-	CASSYLQGREQYF	TGTGCCAGCAGTTACTTGCAGGGTCGCGAGCAGTACTTC
TRBV5-5	TRBJ1-5	-	-	CARSLDAASNQPQHF	TGTGCCAGGAGCTTGGATGCGGCTAGCAATCAGCCCCAGCATTTT
TRBV11-2	TRBJ2-4	TRBD1	-	CASSLGGTGAAENIQYF	TGTGCCAGCAGCTTAGGGGGAACAGGGGCTGCCGAAAACATTCAGTACTTC
TRBV20-1	TRBJ2-7	TRBD2	-	CSASSSGRHYEQYF	TGCAGTGCTAGTTCTAGCGGGAGGCACTACGAGCAGTACTTC
TRBV20-1	TRBJ2-7	-	-	CSPRTLGEQYF	TGCAGTCCTAGGACGCTGGGCGAGCAGTACTTC
TRBV4-2	TRBJ1-1	-	-	CASSQKGDTEAFF	TGTGCTAGCAGCCAAAAGGGGGACACTGAAGCTTTCTTT
TRBV7-9	TRBJ2-7	TRBD2	once	CASSLEGGLAARYEQYF	TGTGCCAGCAGCTTAGAGGGGGGACTAGCGGCGCGCTACGAGCAGTACTTC